The rows below give T cell receptor beta chains drawn from one sample of a study of CD8 T cells in Susac syndrome. TCRdb re-called the immunoSEQ multiplex PCR reads through MiXCR, storing one row per CDR3 protein. The table records about 160,000 distinct CDR3 sequences, 94% of them present only once. Sequencing used CD4+ T cells from PBMCs. The receptors were gathered from a human donor with multiple sclerosis. Each CDR3 is given without its conserved first and last residue. Fields, in order: J gene, V gene, D gene, CDR3 protein. The D gene is left open where the match is weak.

>TRBJ1-1|TRBV9|NA
ASSVAQAAANTEAF
>TRBJ1-2|TRBV19|NA
ASRVGFYGYT
>TRBJ2-7|TRBV28|TRBD1
ASTDRDEQY
>TRBJ1-4|TRBV9|NA
ASSAGTTTNEKLF
>TRBJ2-5|TRBV12-5|TRBD2
ASGLGLAVQETQY
>TRBJ1-1|TRBV4-1|NA
ASSQDHDDTEAF
>TRBJ2-6|TRBV20-1|NA
SATRSTGANVLT
>TRBJ2-5|TRBV9|NA
ASSSSPPETQY
>TRBJ2-7|TRBV20-1|TRBD2
SASVAGGPDEQY
>TRBJ1-3|TRBV4-1|NA
ASSQWESSGNTIY
>TRBJ2-5|TRBV5-1|NA
ASSEFETQY
>TRBJ1-4|TRBV18|NA
ASSLQQFEKLF
>TRBJ1-1|TRBV29-1|TRBD1
SGRRQGVSTEAF
>TRBJ2-5|TRBV4-1|NA
ASSQDRGTQY
>TRBJ2-7|TRBV6-6|TRBD2
ASSYATSGFPYEQY
>TRBJ2-1|TRBV2|TRBD2
ASSRDYYNEQF
>TRBJ1-1|TRBV28|NA
ASSFWTERAEAF
>TRBJ1-2|TRBV29-1|NA
SVEQTYGYT
>TRBJ1-2|TRBV5-6|TRBD1
ASSSIGQGGYT
>TRBJ1-1|TRBV2|NA
ASLNVPNTEAF
>TRBJ2-3|TRBV20-1|TRBD2
SARDREGRTAQY
>TRBJ1-2|TRBV14|NA
ASSQFADDIYGYT
>TRBJ1-4|TRBV5-4|NA
ASSGKGSTNEKLF
>TRBJ2-5|TRBV7-7|NA
ASSAVPAQETQY
>TRBJ1-5|TRBV2|TRBD1
ASTRDRVEVSNQPQH
>TRBJ2-3|TRBV7-9|NA
ASSWSGTSTDTQY
>NA|TRBV29-1|NA
SVSGQQETQF
>TRBJ2-1|TRBV6-6|TRBD2
ASTQRLADNEQF
>TRBJ1-5|TRBV20-1|NA
SAREVSVRNQPQH
>TRBJ1-5|TRBV5-1|NA
ASSLEGEQPQH
>TRBJ2-7|TRBV4-2|NA
ASSREKSLLYEQY
>TRBJ2-1|TRBV5-1|NA
ASSAIIGGYNEQF
>TRBJ1-2|TRBV6-6|NA
ASSGSGLSGYT
>TRBJ2-3|TRBV20-1|NA
SARLADTQY
>TRBJ2-7|TRBV13|TRBD2
ASSFRVAGAAEQY
>TRBJ1-3|TRBV20-1|NA
SASPRAGNTIY
>TRBJ1-2|TRBV12-3/TRBV12-4|NA
ASSRQDYGYT
>TRBJ2-2|TRBV5-1|NA
ASSRSGANTGELF
>TRBJ2-3|TRBV11-3|NA
ASSLGGPRTTQY
>TRBJ2-7|TRBV7-7|TRBD1
ASSPGTGTLEQY
>TRBJ2-4|TRBV6-2/TRBV6-3|NA
ASSYSGSLYIQY
>TRBJ2-5|TRBV20-1|NA
GLRSSAETQY
>TRBJ1-2|TRBV3-1|NA
ASSQDSHGYT
>TRBJ1-3|TRBV10-3|NA
AISEGGAGGNTIY
>TRBJ1-3|TRBV12-3/TRBV12-4|TRBD1
ASRTGGGYFSGNTIY
>TRBJ1-2|TRBV27|NA
ASSFRGGGAGGHYGYT
>TRBJ2-6|TRBV4-1|NA
ASSLGQRISGANVLT
>TRBJ1-1|TRBV29-1|TRBD1
SAQSRDSYTEAF
>TRBJ2-3|TRBV10-3|NA
AILGGSTDTQY
>TRBJ1-5|TRBV30|NA
AWAGTTYQPQH
>TRBJ2-3|TRBV19|NA
ASSGGDTHYTDTQY
>TRBJ1-4|TRBV28|TRBD1
ASSLSRDRVWEKLF
>TRBJ2-3|TRBV20-1|NA
SARQGSTDTQY
>TRBJ1-1|TRBV30|NA
AWGHLNTEAF
>TRBJ1-2|TRBV19|NA
ASSILDGNYGYT
>TRBJ2-5|TRBV4-2|NA
ASSARDLGETQY
>TRBJ2-3|TRBV2|NA
ASSPGLDTQY
>TRBJ2-4|TRBV6-5|TRBD2
ASSYSRAAQVLAGAKNIQY
>TRBJ2-7|TRBV6-6|TRBD2
ASSYKAGGDEQY